This TCR beta chain was identified during a study of T-cell reconstitution after alpha-beta-depleted transplantation in children. Preparation of the TCRbeta library used unique molecular identifiers. One entry per CDR3 protein, called by TCRdb with MiXCR from the PCR reads. The sample lists some 340,000 distinct CDR3 sequences, 10% occurring once. Germline V CDR1 and CDR2: DFQATT, SNEGSKA (reference sequence). V was pared by 3 bases and J by 7 bases, with 3 bases of the junction left unmatched. This CDR3 region has 13 residues. Sequenced here: PBMCs from the stem cell graft donor, sampled from the stem cell graft. The clonotype originates from a human donor who donated a stem cell graft to a child with acute lymphoblastic leukemia. V is TRBV20-1 and J is TRBJ1-2; 12 bases agree with TRBD1. CDR3 residues: CSARGQGASGYTF. CDR3 nucleotide sequence: TGCAGTGCTAGGGGACAGGGGGCCAGTGGCTACACCTTC.